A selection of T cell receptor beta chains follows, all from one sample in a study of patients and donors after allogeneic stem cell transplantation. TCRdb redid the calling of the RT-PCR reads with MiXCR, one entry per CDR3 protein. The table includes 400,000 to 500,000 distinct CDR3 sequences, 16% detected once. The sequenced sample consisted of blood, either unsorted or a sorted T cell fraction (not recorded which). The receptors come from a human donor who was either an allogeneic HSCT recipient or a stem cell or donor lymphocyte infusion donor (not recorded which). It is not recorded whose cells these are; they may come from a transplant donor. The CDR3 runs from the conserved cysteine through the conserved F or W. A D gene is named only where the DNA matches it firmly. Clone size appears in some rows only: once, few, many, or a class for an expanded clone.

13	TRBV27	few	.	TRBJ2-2	CASSAAVPGELFF	TGTGCCAGCAGTGCTGCGGTTCCCGGGGAGCTGTTTTTT
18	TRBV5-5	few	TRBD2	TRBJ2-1	CASSLEGTSGVNYNEQFF	TGTGCCAGCAGCCTGGAGGGGACTAGCGGGGTAAATTACAATGAGCAGTTCTTC
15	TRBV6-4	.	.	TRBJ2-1	CASSAVVPQYNEQFF	TGTGCCAGCAGTGCTGTGGTGCCCCAGTACAATGAGCAGTTCTTC
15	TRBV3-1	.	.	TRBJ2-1	CASSRKGNLGNEQFF	TGTGCCAGCAGCCGGAAAGGGAATCTTGGGAATGAGCAGTTCTTC
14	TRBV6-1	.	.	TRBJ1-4	CASGSNGVNEKLFF	TGTGCCAGCGGGTCTAACGGTGTTAATGAAAAACTGTTTTTT
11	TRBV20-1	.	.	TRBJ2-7	CSVGRRYEQYF	TGCAGTGTTGGACGGAGATACGAGCAGTACTTC
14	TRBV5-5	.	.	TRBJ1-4	CASSRTVEYEKLFF	TGTGCCAGCAGCAGGACGGTGGAATATGAAAAACTGTTTTTT
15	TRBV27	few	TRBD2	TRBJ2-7	CASSFGREGPYEQYF	TGTGCCAGCAGTTTCGGAAGGGAGGGCCCCTACGAGCAGTACTTC
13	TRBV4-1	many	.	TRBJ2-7	CASSQDQGYEQYF	TGCGCCAGCAGCCAAGATCAGGGCTACGAGCAGTACTTC
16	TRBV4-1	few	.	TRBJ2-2	CASSQPAGRGTGELFF	TGCGCCAGCAGCCAACCGGCGGGTAGGGGGACCGGGGAGCTGTTTTTT
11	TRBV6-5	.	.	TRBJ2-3	CASSYEDTQYF	TGTGCCAGCAGTTACGAGGATACGCAGTATTTT
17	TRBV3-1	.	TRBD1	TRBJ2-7	CASSQGRGRSSSYEQYF	TGTGCCAGCAGCCAAGGAAGGGGGCGTAGTAGCTCCTACGAGCAGTACTTC
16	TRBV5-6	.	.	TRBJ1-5	CASSLTRQFSNQPQHF	TGTGCCAGCAGCTTGACACGACAGTTTAGCAATCAGCCCCAGCATTTT
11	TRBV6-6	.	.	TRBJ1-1	CASSHTIRAFF	TGTGCCAGCAGCCACACTATACGGGCTTTCTTT
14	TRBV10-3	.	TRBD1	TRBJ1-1	CAISEGGWGTEAFF	TGTGCCATTAGTGAAGGGGGCTGGGGCACTGAAGCTTTCTTT
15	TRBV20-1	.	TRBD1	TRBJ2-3	CSALIPGQKSDTQYF	TGCAGTGCCCTTATCCCGGGACAGAAGTCAGATACGCAGTATTTT
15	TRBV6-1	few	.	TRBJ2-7	CASSPHGGLSYEQYF	TGTGCCAGCAGTCCCCATGGGGGGCTCTCCTACGAGCAGTACTTC
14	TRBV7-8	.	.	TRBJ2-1	CASSLRRPTNEQFF	TGTGCCAGCAGCTTAAGACGTCCCACCAATGAGCAGTTCTTC
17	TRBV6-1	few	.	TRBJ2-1	CASRGQGGSGRFHEQFF	TGTGCCAGCAGGGGACAGGGGGGTAGCGGGAGGTTCCATGAGCAGTTCTTC
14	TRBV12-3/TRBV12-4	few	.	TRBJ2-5	CASSPRGVQETQYF	TGTGCCAGCAGCCCGCGGGGAGTTCAAGAGACCCAGTACTTC
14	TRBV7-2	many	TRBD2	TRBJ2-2	CASSLVAGAGELFF	TGTGCCAGCAGCTTAGTTGCGGGAGCGGGGGAGCTGTTTTTT
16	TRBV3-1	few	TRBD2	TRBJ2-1	CASSPVSGAGVHEQFF	TGTGCCAGCAGCCCCGTTTCCGGAGCGGGAGTTCATGAGCAGTTCTTC
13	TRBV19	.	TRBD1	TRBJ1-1	CASTLTGATEAFF	TGTGCCAGTACCCTAACAGGGGCCACTGAAGCTTTCTTT
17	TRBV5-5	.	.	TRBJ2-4	CASSLAWAEVPKNIQYF	TGTGCCAGCAGCTTGGCCTGGGCCGAGGTACCCAAAAACATTCAGTACTTC
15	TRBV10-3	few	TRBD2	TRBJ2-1	CAISEAGEAYNEQFF	TGTGCCATCAGTGAGGCGGGGGAGGCCTACAATGAGCAGTTCTTC
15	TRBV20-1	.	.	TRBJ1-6	CSARKVPNGNSPLHF	TGCAGTGCTAGAAAGGTCCCAAACGGGAATTCACCCCTCCACTTT
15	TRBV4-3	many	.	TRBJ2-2	CASSQDPRPTGELFF	TGCGCCAGCAGCCAAGATCCTAGGCCTACCGGGGAGCTGTTTTTT
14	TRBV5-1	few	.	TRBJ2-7	CASSLTGVYSEQYF	TGCGCCAGCAGCTTGACCGGGGTTTACAGCGAGCAGTACTTC
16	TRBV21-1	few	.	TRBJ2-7	CASSKGFLGRDSEQYF	TGTGCCAGCAGCAAAGGCTTTCTAGGGCGGGATAGCGAGCAGTACTTC
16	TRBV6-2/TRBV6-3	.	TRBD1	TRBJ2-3	CASSYFRTGGTDTQYF	TGTGCCAGCAGTTACTTTCGGACAGGGGGCACAGATACGCAGTATTTT
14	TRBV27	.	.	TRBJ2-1	CASSSRRGANEQFF	TGTGCCAGCAGTTCTCGGAGGGGGGCTAATGAGCAGTTCTTC
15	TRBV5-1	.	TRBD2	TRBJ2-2	CASSYSGDSTGELFF	TGCGCCAGCAGCTATAGCGGGGATAGTACCGGGGAGCTGTTTTTT
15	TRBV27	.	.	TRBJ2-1	CASSLPGSGKYEQFF	TGTGCCAGCAGTTTGCCCGGTTCAGGGAAATATGAGCAGTTCTTC
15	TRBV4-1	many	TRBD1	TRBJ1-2	CASSQVTGGNYGYTF	TGCGCCAGCAGCCAAGTGACAGGGGGTAACTATGGCTACACCTTC
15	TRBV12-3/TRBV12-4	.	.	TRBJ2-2	CASSLVSSNTGELFF	TGTGCCAGCAGTTTAGTAAGTTCGAACACCGGGGAGCTGTTTTTT
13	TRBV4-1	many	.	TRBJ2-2	CASSWAGRGELFF	TGCGCCAGCAGCTGGGCAGGGAGGGGGGAGCTGTTTTTT
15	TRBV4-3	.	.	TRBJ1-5	CASSQDLQLWQPQHF	TGCGCCAGCAGCCAAGATCTGCAGCTATGGCAGCCCCAGCATTTT
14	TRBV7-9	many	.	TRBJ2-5	CASSFPVVQETQYF	TGTGCCAGCAGCTTCCCGGTAGTCCAAGAGACCCAGTACTTC
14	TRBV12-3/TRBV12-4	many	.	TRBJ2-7	CASSLGYGPYEQYF	TGTGCCAGCAGTTTGGGTTACGGACCCTACGAGCAGTACTTC
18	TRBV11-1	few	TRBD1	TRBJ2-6	CASSSDRGLLSGANVLTF	TGTGCCAGCAGTTCCGACAGGGGGTTGCTTTCTGGGGCCAACGTCCTGACTTTC
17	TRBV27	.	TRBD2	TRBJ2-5	CASSSPLAGGTQETQYF	TGTGCCAGCAGTTCCCCACTAGCGGGAGGCACACAAGAGACCCAGTACTTC
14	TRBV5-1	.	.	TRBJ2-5	CASSPHSGREAQYF	TGCGCCAGCAGCCCGCATTCAGGCAGGGAGGCCCAGTACTTC
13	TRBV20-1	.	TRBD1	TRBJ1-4	CSATGQGNEKLFF	TGCAGTGCTACCGGACAGGGTAATGAAAAACTGTTTTTT
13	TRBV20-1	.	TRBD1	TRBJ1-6	CSAGTGRNSPLHF	TGCAGTGCTGGGACAGGGCGGAATTCACCCCTCCACTTT
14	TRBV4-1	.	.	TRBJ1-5	CASSQGLVYQPQHF	TGCGCCAGCAGCCAGGGACTTGTCTATCAGCCCCAGCATTTT
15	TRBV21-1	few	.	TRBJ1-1	CASSKDCGLRTEAFF	TGTGCCAGCAGCAAAGACTGTGGGCTGCGGACTGAAGCTTTCTTT